Listed below are T cell receptor beta chains from one sample, sequenced in a study of cytomegalovirus exposure and HLA in healthy donors. Data came from immunoSEQ multiplex PCR; TCRdb stores just in-frame clones and leaves some out. The sample carries about 170,000 clones, approximately 84% recorded once. The sample consisted of PBMCs. Receptors were obtained from a woman aged 45-60 years in good health and CMV-seropositive. Both conserved end residues are trimmed from each CDR3. Part of the rows lack a size; the others show once, few, many or a class for expanded clones.

clone_size v_call cdr3_length cdr3_aa
. TRBV7-9 12 ASSLAGGLDTIY
once TRBV4-1 14 ASSQGPRATNEKLF
. TRBV28 14 ASEPSTGVKTDTQY
. TRBV5-1 17 ASSLEGGGTADLNYGYT
. TRBV19 13 ASSIGQTDSNIQY
. TRBV6-5 12 ASSPGLAPDTQY
. TRBV28 13 ASSLAGGLRATQY
. TRBV28 15 ASSLPGQAGRADTQY
. TRBV7-2 13 ASSPVPLNTGELF
. TRBV7-8 11 ASIDLLRGEQY
. TRBV5-4 11 ASSLDRVGEQY
. TRBV5-4 13 ASSLGTSGYNEQF
. TRBV5-1 13 ASSLLAGSRAEQF
few TRBV18 13 ASSPQSGQGYEQY
. TRBV19 13 ASSTLAGEDNEQF
. TRBV20-1 9 SARGDYEQY
. TRBV30 10 AWRLGTDTQY
. TRBV4-1 13 ASSQGLWETGELF
. TRBV5-1 14 ASSPLRGTGGYEQY
. TRBV7-9 16 ASSLVGGAGTQLNEQF
. TRBV25-1 14 ASSDYLGQGQETQY
many TRBV6-5 10 ASSNTGYGYT
. TRBV11-2 13 ASSFGLAGVNEQF
. TRBV7-2 13 ASSLGTPGEGRAF
. TRBV19 15 ASTFSGGRMSQETQY
. TRBV2 12 ASSEWKTAGEQY
few TRBV28 13 ASSSPGTGRYEQY
. TRBV11-3 14 ASSLSTSGSRNEQF
. TRBV6-5 13 ASIPRGGGPGELF
. TRBV19 13 ASSSGTGGTDTQY
. TRBV7-9 13 ASSSAGVDTDTQY
. TRBV6-5 13 ASSYSTGDSGGYT
. TRBV7-2 13 ASSTNRVLFYGYT
. TRBV11-2 14 ASSPRLRVETDTQY
. TRBV15 11 ATSRGQFYEQY
. TRBV5-6 12 ASSYGTAGSPLH
. TRBV30 10 AWTTRRGAAF
. TRBV9 12 ASSAGLQTDTQY
. TRBV7-9 12 ASSLGRGNEKLF
. TRBV25-1 13 ASSVGTGWYNEQF
few TRBV7-9 14 SSSFGLAGGGDEQF
. TRBV11-2 10 ASSSGTDTQY
. TRBV6-1 10 ASSLSYNEQF
. TRBV7-8 13 ASSLASGAADTIY
. TRBV11-3 12 ASSLGDNTYEQY
. TRBV14 12 ASSLRQGPNDYT
. TRBV6-6 11 ASSPGMNTEAF
once TRBV7-9 14 ASSPGTGGPNTEAF
once TRBV27 12 ASRTGGRDQPQH
once TRBV2 13 ASRTPASGTDTQY
. TRBV27 12 ASSFGGASYGYT
. TRBV19 13 ASSGRSGNTGELF
. TRBV9 14 ASSPGTSGRIGEQF
. TRBV18 15 ASSPLRDTASTDTQY
. TRBV9 14 ASSYLGDRGGWPQH